This is a list of T cell receptor beta chains from one sample in a study of shared clonotypes between healthy human individuals. TCRdb's table, derived via immunoSEQ multiplex PCR, lists solely in-frame clones and lacks some. The sample yields roughly 2 million clones, 90% to 95% seen once. Sequencing was performed on naive CD4+ T cells sorted from blood. The source of these receptors is a man younger than 30 in good health. Both conserved end residues are part of each CDR3. The D gene is left open where the match is weak. Clone size is stated in some rows and not others, as once, few, many or a class when expanded.

j_call,clone_size,v_call,d_call,cdr3_aa,cdr3_nt
TRBJ2-7,-,TRBV7-2,-,CASSLAGYRESYEQYF,TGTGCCAGCAGCTTAGCGGGGTACAGGGAATCCTACGAGCAGTACTTC
TRBJ1-1,-,TRBV25-1,-,CASSDAGGNTEAFF,TGTGCCAGCAGTGATGCAGGAGGGAACACTGAAGCTTTCTTT
TRBJ2-1,-,TRBV2,-,CASSEQGGFMKFF,TGTGCCAGCAGTGAACAGGGAGGCTTCATGAAGTTCTTC
TRBJ2-6,-,TRBV5-4,-,CASSLARGANVLTF,TGTGCCAGCAGCTTAGCCCGGGGGGCCAACGTCCTGACTTTC
TRBJ2-2,-,TRBV11-2,-,CASSLDPGLDTGELFF,TGTGCCAGCAGCTTAGATCCAGGGCTGGACACCGGGGAGCTGTTTTTT
TRBJ2-5,-,TRBV5-1,-,CASSLGPQGDQTQYF,TGCGCCAGCAGCTTGGGGCCCCAGGGTGATCAGACCCAGTACTTC
TRBJ2-7,-,TRBV29-1,TRBD2,CSVAGLATYEQYF,TGCAGCGTTGCGGGACTAGCGACCTACGAGCAGTACTTC
TRBJ1-3,-,TRBV6-1,-,CASSERNGAGNTIYF,TGTGCCAGCAGTGAGAGAAACGGGGCTGGAAACACCATATATTTT
TRBJ2-3,-,TRBV7-2,-,CASSLEGIPLTDTQYF,TGTGCCAGCAGCTTAGAAGGGATCCCCCTCACAGATACGCAGTATTTT
TRBJ1-6,-,TRBV5-6,TRBD1,CASSLGGQGKGSPLHF,TGTGCCAGCAGCTTGGGGGGACAGGGAAAAGGTTCACCCCTCCACTTT
TRBJ1-4,-,TRBV28,-,CASRTTGRLFF,TGTGCCAGCAGAACAACCGGCAGACTGTTTTTT
TRBJ2-3,-,TRBV10-3,-,CAIRAFPTDTQYF,TGTGCGATCCGCGCCTTCCCCACAGATACGCAGTATTTT
TRBJ1-5,-,TRBV5-1,TRBD1,CASSWTGTDQPQHF,TGCGCCAGCAGCTGGACAGGAACCGATCAGCCCCAGCATTTT
TRBJ1-5,-,TRBV10-1,TRBD1,CASPRGGTGSSPQHF,TGCGCCAGCCCCCGAGGGGGGACAGGGTCATCGCCCCAGCATTTT
TRBJ2-2,-,TRBV30,TRBD2,CAWGNSGRNTGELFF,TGTGCCTGGGGCAATAGCGGGAGGAACACCGGGGAGCTGTTTTTT
TRBJ1-2,-,TRBV4-3,TRBD1,CASSQNRGVGGYTF,TGCGCCAGCAGCCAAAACAGGGGAGTGGGTGGCTACACCTTC
TRBJ1-1,-,TRBV19,-,CASRLQLNTEAFF,TGTGCCAGTAGACTCCAGTTGAACACTGAAGCTTTCTTT
TRBJ1-1,-,TRBV18,TRBD1,CASSLTGGNTEAFF,TGTGCCAGCTCACTCACAGGGGGCAACACTGAAGCTTTCTTT
TRBJ1-4,-,TRBV5-1,-,CASSFGRGNEKLFF,TGCGCCAGCAGCTTTGGACGGGGGAACGAAAAACTGTTTTTT
TRBJ1-3,-,TRBV6-5,-,CASRRGSAGNTIYF,TGTGCCAGCAGGAGGGGGAGTGCTGGAAACACCATATATTTT
TRBJ2-3,once,TRBV18,TRBD1,CASSPDRAGDTQYF,TGTGCCAGCTCACCGGACAGGGCGGGCGATACGCAGTATTTT
TRBJ2-5,-,TRBV4-2,TRBD2,CASSQSSGLRETQYF,TGTGCCAGCAGCCAATCTAGCGGGCTTAGGGAGACCCAGTACTTC
TRBJ1-2,-,TRBV5-1,-,CASSLDLGNYGYTF,TGCGCCAGCAGCTTGGATCTGGGGAACTATGGCTACACCTTC
TRBJ2-1,-,TRBV29-1,TRBD2,CSALLAGGPYNEQFF,TGCAGCGCTTTACTAGCGGGGGGTCCCTACAATGAGCAGTTCTTC
TRBJ2-3,-,TRBV29-1,TRBD2,CSVEGLAGGIDTQYF,TGCAGCGTTGAAGGACTAGCGGGGGGAATAGATACGCAGTATTTT
TRBJ1-6,-,TRBV5-6,-,CASSPAGLNSPLHF,TGTGCCAGCAGCCCGGCGGGACTTAATTCACCCCTCCACTTT
TRBJ2-7,once,TRBV5-1,-,CASTRGSANSYEQYF,TGCGCCAGCACCCGAGGAAGCGCGAACTCCTACGAGCAGTACTTC
TRBJ2-1,-,TRBV6-1,-,CASRWGSYNEQFF,TGTGCCAGTAGGTGGGGGTCCTACAATGAGCAGTTCTTC
TRBJ2-1,-,TRBV6-6,-,CASSHPSWNEQFF,TGTGCCAGCAGTCATCCGAGCTGGAATGAGCAGTTCTTC
TRBJ1-2,-,TRBV6-1,-,CASSESPGQMRGYTF,TGTGCCAGCAGTGAATCCCCCGGGCAGATGCGCGGCTACACCTTC
TRBJ2-1,-,TRBV2,-,CASSGELLKFF,TGTGCCAGCAGTGGGGAACTCCTAAAGTTCTTC
TRBJ2-7,-,TRBV27,-,CASSQTWGYEQYF,TGTGCCAGCAGTCAGACATGGGGATACGAGCAGTACTTC
TRBJ2-5,-,TRBV2,TRBD1,CASSNSARGRETQYF,TGTGCCAGCAGTAATTCGGCCAGGGGGCGAGAGACCCAGTACTTC
TRBJ1-2,-,TRBV6-6,-,CASSFTGGGNGYTF,TGTGCCAGCAGTTTCACCGGGGGGGGAAATGGCTACACCTTC
TRBJ1-1,-,TRBV6-5,-,CASSYSTGSRGTEAFF,TGTGCCAGCAGTTACTCGACGGGGTCCAGAGGGACTGAAGCTTTCTTT
TRBJ2-7,-,TRBV6-1,TRBD1,CASSKTGAGLYEQYF,TGTGCCAGCAGTAAGACAGGGGCAGGCTTGTACGAGCAGTACTTC
TRBJ2-7,-,TRBV5-1,-,CASSFGGRSSYEQYF,TGCGCCAGCAGCTTTGGCGGACGAAGCTCCTACGAGCAGTACTTC
TRBJ2-1,-,TRBV7-2,-,CASSLPQYNEQFF,TGTGCCAGCAGCTTACCCCAATACAATGAGCAGTTCTTC
TRBJ1-5,-,TRBV18,-,CASSPGLSNQPQHF,TGTGCCAGCTCACCAGGACTGAGCAATCAGCCCCAGCATTTT
TRBJ1-2,-,TRBV28,-,CASTPGWPHGYTF,TGTGCCAGCACCCCGGGTTGGCCCCATGGCTACACCTTC
TRBJ2-5,-,TRBV12-5,-,CASGSSRETQYF,TGTGCTAGTGGCTCCTCGAGGGAGACCCAGTACTTC
TRBJ2-3,once,TRBV18,TRBD2,CASSPMRAGLAGSTDTQYF,TGTGCCAGCTCACCTATGCGAGCGGGACTAGCGGGATCCACAGATACGCAGTATTTT
TRBJ1-6,-,TRBV9,-,CASSVAMTAQLNSPLHF,TGTGCCAGCAGCGTAGCTATGACAGCCCAACTTAATTCACCCCTCCACTTT